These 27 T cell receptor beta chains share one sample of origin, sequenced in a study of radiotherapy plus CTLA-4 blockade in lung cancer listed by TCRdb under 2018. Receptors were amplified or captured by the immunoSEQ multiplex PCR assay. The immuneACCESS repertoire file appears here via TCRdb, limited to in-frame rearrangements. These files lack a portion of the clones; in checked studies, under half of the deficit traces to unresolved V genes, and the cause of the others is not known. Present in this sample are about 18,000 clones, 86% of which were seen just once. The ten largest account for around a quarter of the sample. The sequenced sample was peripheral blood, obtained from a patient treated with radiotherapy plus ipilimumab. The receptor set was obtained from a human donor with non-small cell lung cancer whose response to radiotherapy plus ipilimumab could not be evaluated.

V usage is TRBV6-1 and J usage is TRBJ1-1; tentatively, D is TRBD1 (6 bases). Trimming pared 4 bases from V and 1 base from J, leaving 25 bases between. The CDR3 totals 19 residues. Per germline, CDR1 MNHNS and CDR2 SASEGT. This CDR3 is CASSARPRDISSKNTEAFF. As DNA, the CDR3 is TGTGCCAGCAGTGCGCGCCCCCGGGACATCTCGAGTAAGAACACTGAAGCTTTCTTT.

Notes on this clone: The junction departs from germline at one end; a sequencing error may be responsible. Written as DNA, the CDR3 is TGTGCCAGCAGCCAAGGGGGGCGGAGTCTTCAATACTTC. Its protein is CASSQGGRSLQYF. V usage is TRBV4-2 and J usage is TRBJ2-4, with D perhaps TRBD1 (6 bases). The CDR3 sequence is 13 residues long. The germline CDR1 and CDR2 sequences are LGHNA and YNFKEQ.

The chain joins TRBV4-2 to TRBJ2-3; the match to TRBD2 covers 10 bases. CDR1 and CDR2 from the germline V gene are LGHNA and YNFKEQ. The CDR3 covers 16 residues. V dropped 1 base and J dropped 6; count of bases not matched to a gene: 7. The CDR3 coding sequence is TGTGCCAGCAGCCAAGTCTCACTAGCGGGATGGGATACGCAGTATTTT. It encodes CASSQVSLAGWDTQYF.

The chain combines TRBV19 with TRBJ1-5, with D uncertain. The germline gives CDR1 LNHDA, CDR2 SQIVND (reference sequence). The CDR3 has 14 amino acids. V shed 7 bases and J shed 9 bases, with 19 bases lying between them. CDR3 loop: CASTLGKLIGPQHF. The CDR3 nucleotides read TGTGCCAGTACCCTGGGCAAACTTATAGGGCCCCAGCATTTT.

This CDR3 reads CASSPQRYGGGASTDTQYF. DNA for the CDR3: TGTGCCAGCTCACCACAACGGTATGGTGGGGGGGCATCAACAGATACGCAGTATTTT. The gene calls are TRBV18 and TRBJ2-3; a possible D gene is TRBD2 (7 bases). Trimming shortened V by 1 base and J by 3 bases, and 23 bases separated the two germline ends. The CDR3 contains 19 residues. Germline-derived CDR1 and CDR2 are KGHSH and LQKENI.

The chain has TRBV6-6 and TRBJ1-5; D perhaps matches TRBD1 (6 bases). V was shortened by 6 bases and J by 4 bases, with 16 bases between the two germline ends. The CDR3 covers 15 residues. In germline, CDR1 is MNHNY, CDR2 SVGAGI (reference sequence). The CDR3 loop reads CASSERGGVNQPQHF. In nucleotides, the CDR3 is TGTGCCAGCAGCGAACGTGGGGGCGTTAATCAGCCCCAGCATTTT.

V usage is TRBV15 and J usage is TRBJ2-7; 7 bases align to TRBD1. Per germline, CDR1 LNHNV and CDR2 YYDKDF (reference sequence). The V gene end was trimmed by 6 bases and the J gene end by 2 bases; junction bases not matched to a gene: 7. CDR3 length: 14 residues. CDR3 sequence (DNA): TGTGCCACCAGGGCGACAGGGAGCGCCTACGAGCAGTACTTC. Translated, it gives CATRATGSAYEQYF.

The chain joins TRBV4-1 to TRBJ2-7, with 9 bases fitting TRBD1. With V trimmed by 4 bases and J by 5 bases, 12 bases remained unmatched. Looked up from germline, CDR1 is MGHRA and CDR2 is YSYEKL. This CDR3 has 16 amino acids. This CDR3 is CASSLLVGTGMNEQYF. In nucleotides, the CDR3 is TGCGCCAGCAGCCTCCTGGTCGGGACAGGGATGAACGAGCAGTACTTC.

The CDR3 spells CASSPAQGSITGTQYF. CDR3 coding DNA: TGTGCCAGCAGCCCCGCGCAGGGTTCCATCACCGGGACCCAGTACTTC. The genes are TRBV13 and TRBJ2-5, with a possible D match to TRBD1 (5 bases). Germline CDR1 reads PRHDT; CDR2 reads FYEKMQ (reference sequence). CDR3 length: 16 residues. Trimming took 5 bases from V and 7 from J, leaving 23 bases between them.

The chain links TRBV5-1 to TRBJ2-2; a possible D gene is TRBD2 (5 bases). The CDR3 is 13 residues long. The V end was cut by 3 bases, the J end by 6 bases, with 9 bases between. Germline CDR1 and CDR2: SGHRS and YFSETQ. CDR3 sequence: CASSSDSAGELFF. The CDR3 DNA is TGCGCCAGCAGCTCGGACTCCGCCGGGGAGCTGTTTTTT.

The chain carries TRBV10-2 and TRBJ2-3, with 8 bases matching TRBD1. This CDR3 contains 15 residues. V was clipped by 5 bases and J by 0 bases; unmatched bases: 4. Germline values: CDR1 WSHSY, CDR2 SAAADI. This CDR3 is CASSHQGASTDTQYF. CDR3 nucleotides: TGCGCCAGCAGTCACCAGGGGGCGAGCACAGATACGCAGTATTTT.

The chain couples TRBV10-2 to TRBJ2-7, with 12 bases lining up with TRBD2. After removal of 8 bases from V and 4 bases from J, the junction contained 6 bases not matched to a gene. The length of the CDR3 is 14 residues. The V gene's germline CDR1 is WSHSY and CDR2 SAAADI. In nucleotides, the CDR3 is TGCGCCAGCTCTAGCGGGAGGGGGTTGTACGAGCAGTACTTC. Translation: CASSSGRGLYEQYF.

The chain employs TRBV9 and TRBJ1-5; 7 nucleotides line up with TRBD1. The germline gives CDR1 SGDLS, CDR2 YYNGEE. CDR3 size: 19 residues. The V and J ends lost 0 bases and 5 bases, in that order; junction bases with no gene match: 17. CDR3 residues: CASSVGFKGAESRDQPQHF. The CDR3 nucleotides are TGTGCCAGCAGCGTAGGTTTTAAGGGGGCCGAGAGTCGCGATCAGCCCCAGCATTTT.

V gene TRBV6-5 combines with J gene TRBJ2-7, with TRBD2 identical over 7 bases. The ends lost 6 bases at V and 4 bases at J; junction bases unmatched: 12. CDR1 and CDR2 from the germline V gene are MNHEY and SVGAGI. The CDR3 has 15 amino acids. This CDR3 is CASRLQREPIYEQYF. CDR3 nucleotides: TGTGCCAGCAGACTACAGCGGGAACCAATATACGAGCAGTACTTC.

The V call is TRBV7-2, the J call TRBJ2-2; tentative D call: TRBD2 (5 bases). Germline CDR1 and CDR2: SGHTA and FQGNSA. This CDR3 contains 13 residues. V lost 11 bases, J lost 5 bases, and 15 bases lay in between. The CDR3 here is CASLAGTTGELFF. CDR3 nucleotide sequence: TGTGCCTCCCTGGCGGGTACGACCGGGGAGCTGTTTTTT. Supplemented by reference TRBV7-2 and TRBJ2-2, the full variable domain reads GAGVSQSPSNKVTEKGKDVELRCDPISGHTALYWYRQSLGQGLEFLIYFQGNSAPDKSGLPSDRFSAERTGGSVSTLTIQRTQQEDSAVYLCASLAGTTGELFFGEGSRLTVL.

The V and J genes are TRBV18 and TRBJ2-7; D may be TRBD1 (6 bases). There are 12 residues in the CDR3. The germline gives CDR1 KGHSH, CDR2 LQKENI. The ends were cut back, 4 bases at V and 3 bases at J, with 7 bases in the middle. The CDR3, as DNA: TGTGCCAGCTCACAGGGGGTCTACGAGCAGTACTTC. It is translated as CASSQGVYEQYF.

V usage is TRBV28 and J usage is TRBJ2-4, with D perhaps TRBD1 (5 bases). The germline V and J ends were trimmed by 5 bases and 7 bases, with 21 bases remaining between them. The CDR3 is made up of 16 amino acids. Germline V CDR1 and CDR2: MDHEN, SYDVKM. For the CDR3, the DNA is TGTGCCAGCAGTCGTTATCGGCCAGGGCCCACGAACATTCAGTACTTC. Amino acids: CASSRYRPGPTNIQYF.

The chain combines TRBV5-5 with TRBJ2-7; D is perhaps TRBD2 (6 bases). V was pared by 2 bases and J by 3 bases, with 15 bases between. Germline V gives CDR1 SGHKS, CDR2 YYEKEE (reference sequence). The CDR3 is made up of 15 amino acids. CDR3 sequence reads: CASSLGDWSYYEQYF. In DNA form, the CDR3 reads TGTGCCAGCAGCTTAGGGGACTGGAGCTACTACGAGCAGTACTTC.

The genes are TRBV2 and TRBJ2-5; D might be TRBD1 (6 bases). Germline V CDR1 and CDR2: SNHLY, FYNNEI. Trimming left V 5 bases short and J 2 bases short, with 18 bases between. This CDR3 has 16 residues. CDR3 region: CASSSNGLGTQETQYF. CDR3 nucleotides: TGTGCCAGCAGTAGTAATGGGCTGGGGACACAAGAGACCCAGTACTTC.

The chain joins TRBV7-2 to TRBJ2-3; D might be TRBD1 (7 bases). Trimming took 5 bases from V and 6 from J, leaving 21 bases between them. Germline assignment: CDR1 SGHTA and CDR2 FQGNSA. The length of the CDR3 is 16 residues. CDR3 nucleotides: TGTGCCAGCAGCCCCCAACAGGGGTTTGGGGGGGATACGCAGTATTTT. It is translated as CASSPQQGFGGDTQYF.

The CDR3 loop is CASSYNGQGAMAGYTF. In DNA form, the CDR3 reads TGTGCCAGCAGTTACAATGGACAGGGGGCGATGGCTGGCTACACCTTC. The chain employs TRBV6-5 and TRBJ1-2, with 11 bases matching TRBD1. In germline, CDR1 is MNHEY, CDR2 SVGAGI. This CDR3 is built from 16 residues. Trimming at V came to 2 bases and at J to 7 bases, leaving 9 bases not matched to a gene.

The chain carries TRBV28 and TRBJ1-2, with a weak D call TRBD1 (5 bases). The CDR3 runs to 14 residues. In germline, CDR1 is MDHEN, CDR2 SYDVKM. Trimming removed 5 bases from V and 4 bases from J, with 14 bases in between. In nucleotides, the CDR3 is TGTGCCAGCAGTATAGGCGGGACCTTCTATGGCTACACCTTC. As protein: CASSIGGTFYGYTF.

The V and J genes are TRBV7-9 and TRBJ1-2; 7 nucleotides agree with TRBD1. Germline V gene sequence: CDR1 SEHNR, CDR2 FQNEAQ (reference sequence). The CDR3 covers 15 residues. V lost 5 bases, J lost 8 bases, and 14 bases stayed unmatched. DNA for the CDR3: TGTGCCAGCAGCGCGGGCGCTACAGGGGCCCAAGGCTACACCTTC. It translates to CASSAGATGAQGYTF.

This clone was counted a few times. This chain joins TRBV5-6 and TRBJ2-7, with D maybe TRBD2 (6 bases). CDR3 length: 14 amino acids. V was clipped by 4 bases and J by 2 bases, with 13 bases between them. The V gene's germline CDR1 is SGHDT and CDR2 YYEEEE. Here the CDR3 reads CASSQVGGTYEQYF. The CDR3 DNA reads TGTGCCAGCAGCCAGGTGGGCGGGACCTACGAGCAGTACTTC.

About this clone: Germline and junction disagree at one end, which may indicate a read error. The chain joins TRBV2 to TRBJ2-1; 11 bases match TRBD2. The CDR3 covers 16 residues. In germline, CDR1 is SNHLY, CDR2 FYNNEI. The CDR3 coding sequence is TGTGCCAGCAGGGAAGGGACTAGCGGCTCCTACAATGAGCAGTTCTTC. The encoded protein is CASREGTSGSYNEQFF.

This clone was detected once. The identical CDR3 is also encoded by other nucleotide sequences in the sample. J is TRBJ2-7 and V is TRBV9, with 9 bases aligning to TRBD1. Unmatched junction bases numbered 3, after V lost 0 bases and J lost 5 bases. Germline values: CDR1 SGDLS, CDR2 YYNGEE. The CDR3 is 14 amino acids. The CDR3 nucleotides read TGTGCCAGCAGCGTAGGGGACAGGGTGAACGAGCAGTACTTC. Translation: CASSVGDRVNEQYF. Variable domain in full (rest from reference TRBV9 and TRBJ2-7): DSGVTQTPKHLITATGQRVTLRCSPRSGDLSVYWYQQSLDQGLQFLIQYYNGEERAKGNILERFSAQQFPDLHSELNLSSLELGDSALYFCASSVGDRVNEQYFGPGTRLTVT.

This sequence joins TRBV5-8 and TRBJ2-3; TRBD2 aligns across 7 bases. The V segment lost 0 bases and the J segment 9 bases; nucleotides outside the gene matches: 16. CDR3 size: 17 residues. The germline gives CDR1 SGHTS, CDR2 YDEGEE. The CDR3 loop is CASSLGVASGSKGTQYF. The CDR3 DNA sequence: TGTGCCAGCAGCTTGGGTGTCGCTAGCGGCAGTAAGGGAACGCAGTATTTT.